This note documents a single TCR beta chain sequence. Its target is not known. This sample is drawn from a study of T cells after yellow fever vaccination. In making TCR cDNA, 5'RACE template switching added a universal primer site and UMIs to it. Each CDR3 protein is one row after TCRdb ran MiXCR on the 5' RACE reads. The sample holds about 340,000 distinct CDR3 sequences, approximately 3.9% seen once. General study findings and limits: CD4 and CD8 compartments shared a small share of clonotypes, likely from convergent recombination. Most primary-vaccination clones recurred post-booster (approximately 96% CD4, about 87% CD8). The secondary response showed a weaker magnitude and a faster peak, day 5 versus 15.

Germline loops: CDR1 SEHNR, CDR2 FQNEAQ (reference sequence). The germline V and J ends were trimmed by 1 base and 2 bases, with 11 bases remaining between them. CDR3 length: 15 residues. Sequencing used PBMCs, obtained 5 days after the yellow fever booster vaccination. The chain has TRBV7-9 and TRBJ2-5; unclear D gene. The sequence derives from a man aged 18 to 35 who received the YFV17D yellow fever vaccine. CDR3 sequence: CASSLVGLVQETQYF. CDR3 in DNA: TGTGCCAGCAGCTTAGTCGGGCTAGTTCAAGAGACCCAGTACTTC.